The rows below give T cell receptor beta chains drawn from one sample of a study of blood T cell repertoires in COVID-19. Clones were read by immunoSEQ multiplex PCR, and TCRdb kept only the in-frame ones, dropping some. The sample carries about 42,000 clones, 85% recorded once. Material: peripheral blood. The origin of the receptors is a man aged 45-60 years with active COVID-19. CDR3s include the opening cysteine and the closing phenylalanine or tryptophan. A D gene is named only where the DNA matches it firmly. Some rows mark clone size as missing; the rest say once, few, many or name a class of expanded clone.

d_call clone_size v_call cdr3_aa
NA NA TRBV9 CASSPRTDYNEQFF
TRBD2 NA TRBV4-2 CASSQEAGGRADTQYF
NA NA TRBV6-5 CAAGWGGTEAFF
NA NA TRBV7-9 CASSLNEVEQYF
TRBD1 NA TRBV18 CASSRSRGPLNEQFF
NA NA TRBV18 CASSPPGRGSQDTIYF
NA NA TRBV3-1/TRBV3-2 CASSQGREAWNEKLFF
NA NA TRBV6-2/TRBV6-3 CASSPGGPGELFF
NA once TRBV7-2 CASTPAAASTGELFF
TRBD1 NA TRBV7-2 CASSLMGTGGIQETQYF
NA NA TRBV5-1 CASSLGPTGDEQYF
NA NA TRBV7-2 CASSSRVTGGELFF
TRBD2 NA TRBV7-2 CASSFSLAGNEQFF
NA few TRBV15 CATSRGGRYGDEQFF
NA NA TRBV6-5 CASRLGQSSYNEQFF
TRBD2 NA TRBV4-2 CASSQGAGFYEQYF
NA NA TRBV9 CASSVVPGDTQYF
NA NA TRBV7-2 CASSLGAGNSPLHF
TRBD1 NA TRBV28 CASSWTGTGGGYGYTF
NA few TRBV6-2/TRBV6-3 CASSRGLGETQYF
NA NA TRBV5-1 CASSPQVSYEQYF
NA NA TRBV27 CASSIAYSYEQYF
NA NA TRBV12-3/TRBV12-4 CASSLGGLETQYF
NA NA TRBV12-2 CASRFDAGANSPLHF
TRBD1 NA TRBV11-3 CASSQGQWGYEQYF
TRBD2 once TRBV11-2 CASSPWGGMGYEQYF
TRBD1 NA TRBV6-5 CASSDRGFGQPQHF
TRBD2 NA TRBV5-1 CASSPASGRTNTQYF
TRBD1 NA TRBV29-1 CSVLTGVEQYF
TRBD2 NA TRBV9 CASSRSSGAPSYNEQFF
TRBD1 NA TRBV4-3 CASSEATGGADTQYF
TRBD1 NA TRBV10-3 CAIKGQGENYEQYF
NA NA TRBV12-3/TRBV12-4 CASSSPYEQYF
TRBD1 few TRBV4-2 CASSQVQGTVEEKLFF
NA NA TRBV7-9 CASAPRGNTEAFF
TRBD2 NA TRBV10-3 CAISEPSGSSYNEQFF
TRBD1 NA TRBV5-1 CASSRDRGLTEAFF
NA NA TRBV4-2 CASSQVVSGDQPQHF
NA NA TRBV2 CASDRSNYEQYF
NA NA TRBV9 CASSLEYNEQFF